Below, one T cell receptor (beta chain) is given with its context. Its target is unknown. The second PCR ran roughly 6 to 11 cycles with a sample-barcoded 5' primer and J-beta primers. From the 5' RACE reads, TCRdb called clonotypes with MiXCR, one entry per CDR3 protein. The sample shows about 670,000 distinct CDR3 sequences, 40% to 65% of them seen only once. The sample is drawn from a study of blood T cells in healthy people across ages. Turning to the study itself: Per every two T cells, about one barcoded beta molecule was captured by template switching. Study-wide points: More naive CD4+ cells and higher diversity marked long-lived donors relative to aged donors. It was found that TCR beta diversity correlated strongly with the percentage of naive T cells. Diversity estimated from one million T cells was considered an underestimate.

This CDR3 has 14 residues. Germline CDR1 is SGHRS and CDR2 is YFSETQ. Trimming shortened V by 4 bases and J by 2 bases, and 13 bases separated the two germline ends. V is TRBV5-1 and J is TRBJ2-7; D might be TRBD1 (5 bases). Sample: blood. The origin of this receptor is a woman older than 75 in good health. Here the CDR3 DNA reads TGCGCCAGCAGCGTGACAGAAAGGCCCTACGAGCAGTACTTC. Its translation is CASSVTERPYEQYF.